This TCR beta chain was found in a study of Ad26.COV2.S vaccination and SARS-CoV-2 variants (dated by TCRdb to the early 2020s). At the level of the whole study: Vaccine-arm donors came from COV1001, a multicentre, randomized, double-blind, placebo-controlled phase I-IIa trial of Ad26.COV2.S in healthy adults. Ad26.COV2.S was administered intramuscularly at a dose of 5x10^10 or 1x10^11 viral particles, either as one shot or as two shots given 56 days apart. Sequencing of the TCRbeta repertoire served to evaluate the specificity and breadth of SARS-CoV-2-reactive T cell receptors following Ad26.COV2.S vaccination. A total of roughly 32 samples were included in the TCR-sequenced set, comprising about 20 Ad26.COV2.S vaccine recipients, 5 placebo recipients and 8 SARS-CoV-2 convalescent individuals. Participants in the trial were split at random into five groups of five each, receiving low-dose or high-dose Ad26.COV2.S once or twice, or else placebo on both occasions. Throughout the experiments and outcome assessment, investigators stayed blinded to trial group allocation. The full study reports these points: Non-spike TCR breadth was comparable between vaccine and placebo recipients, consistent with the vaccine containing only spike. After vaccination, substantial breadth of spike-specific CD8+ and CD4+ T cell responses was reported. Spike-specific TCR breadth was higher in Ad26.COV2.S recipients than in placebo recipients (P = 0.0014). The authors noted that the TCR breadth and depth analyses may have underestimated total T cell responses. The study was not powered for comparison of responses between vaccine doses or regimens.

As for this clone: The antigen it recognizes is unknown. No quality values exist for individual bases; no much larger clone is one base distant.

Reading the label with the study, this specimen's treatment or condition is: around 19 received Ad26.COV2.S at low or high dose, single or two shots; 5 received placebo; per-sample allocation not given. For vaccine and placebo recipients, the sequenced repertoires came from samples collected on day 63 after the first injection. Cohort 1b enrolled some 25 adults aged 18-55 years at a single site in Boston, USA, between 29 July and 7 August 2020. Ad26.COV2.S consisted of a replication-incompetent adenovirus type 26 vector by which a prefusion-stabilized SARS-CoV-2 spike protein from the original Wuhan strain was expressed. The immunoSEQ Assay was used to sequence TCRbeta CDR3 regions. After extraction, genomic DNA underwent amplification by bias-controlled multiplex PCR, followed by high-throughput sequencing. Under the source paper's analysis protocol: To quantify the absolute abundance of each unique TCRbeta CDR3 region, sequences were collapsed and filtered. T cell fraction was estimated by normalizing TCRbeta template counts to usable DNA, with usable DNA measured through amplification of reference genes found in all nucleated cells. Repertoire TCRs were annotated as SARS-CoV-2-specific by exact matching of V gene, CDR3 amino acid sequence and J gene to a known reactive TCR set. The reference SARS-CoV-2 TCR set came from MIRA and was filtered for enrichment in COVID-19-positive ImmuneCODE repertoires, removing public or cross-reactive TCRs. Drawing on the MIRA antigens, annotated TCRs were analysed further at the level of specific ORF or position within ORF. Depth was the summed frequency of annotated unique rearrangements, while breadth was defined as annotated unique rearrangements over total unique productive rearrangements. Two-sided Wilcoxon rank-sum tests were used to compare TCR breadth between groups. TCRdb took over this immuneACCESS table, retaining in-frame rearrangements with V and J assigned. Such tables are incomplete; in checked studies, under half of the missing clones stem from an unresolved V gene, and the remainder is unexplained. From that table come the V and J calls and clone size; the DNA was used to work out D and trimming. The table for this sample lists about 440,000 clones; less than 95% of them were counted only once. Together, the top ten hold under 4.5% of the sample.

The trim is 6 bases for V and 4 bases for J, with a gap of 13 bases between the germline ends. From the cysteine through the phenylalanine, the CDR3 covers 14 amino acids. Only the CDR3 region is kept as DNA, spanning 42 bases read in frame from base 1. CDR1 LGHDT and CDR2 YNNKEL were looked up in the germline V gene (reference sequence). The sequence derives from a person between 18 and 65 years old who received the Ad26.COV2.S COVID-19 vaccine or a placebo. The specimen comprised peripheral blood, sampled in a trial of Ad26.COV2.S vaccine versus placebo. In this chain, TRBV3-1 (or the pseudogene TRBV3-2) is recombined with TRBJ1-5; the D gene is possibly TRBD1, with 6 bases matching. The nucleotide sequence is TGTGCCAGCAGGGTGAGGGGGGGTAATCAGCCCCAGCATTTT. Its amino acids are CASRVRGGNQPQHF.